The clone carrying this T cell receptor (beta chain) was counted at least ten times. The source of the sample is a study of Graves' ophthalmopathy and Graves' hyperthyroidism. RNA served as the template for amplifying TCR beta CDR3 regions. RT-PCR with HTBI primers came first, then second-round multiplex PCR. One entry per CDR3 protein, called by TCRdb with MiXCR from the multiplex PCR reads. Of approximately 210,000 distinct CDR3 sequences in the sample, roughly 27% were seen once. V was clipped by 3 bases and J by 7 bases, with 12 bases between them. The V gene's germline CDR1 is SQVTM and CDR2 ANQGSEA. The CDR3 covers 12 residues. Other autoimmune diseases, uncontrolled infections, pregnancy or lactation led to the exclusion of patients.

The material sequenced was peripheral blood. This TCR was recovered from a man aged 45-65 years with Graves' ophthalmopathy. The chain is built from TRBV29-1 and TRBJ1-2, with D possibly TRBD1 on 6 matching bases. The DNA for the CDR3 is TGCAGCGTTGACGTTGGGGGCAGTGGCTACACCTTC. This translates into CSVDVGGSGYTF. Using reference TRBV29-1 and TRBJ1-2 for the parts outside the CDR3, the full variable domain is SAVISQKPSRDICQRGTSLTIQCQVDSQVTMMFWYRQQPGQSLTLIATANQGSEATYESGFVIDKFPISRPNLTFSTLTVSNMSPEDSSIYLCSVDVGGSGYTFGSGTRLTVV.